The sequence of this T cell receptor (beta chain) was determined in a study of T-cell memory formation after mild COVID-19 listed by TCRdb under 2021. Background on the whole study: Most TCR sequence clusters were specific to one of the two donors. In a couple of donors, T-cell clones that expanded and contracted after mild COVID-19 were followed by sequencing TCRalpha and TCRbeta repertoires longitudinally. The cohort was made up of two young adult volunteers, one female and one male, who were previously healthy. What the research found in general, with its limitations: Balanced CD4/CD8 phenotypes were observed for clones contracting from day 15 to 85, whereas a bias towards CD4+ was observed for a second wave of clones expanding from day 15 to 37. Only a couple of mild cases were covered in the study, and larger cohorts including severe cases with pre-infection samples were considered necessary. Some responding clones were detected in pre-infection memory, which suggested that pre-existing cross-reactive memory T cells had joined the SARS-CoV-2 response. Contracting CD4+ clones were located mainly in the CM and EM memory subsets, whereas CD8+ clones were found to be enriched in EMRA. The second-wave clones that peaked on day 37 were not confirmed to be SARS-CoV-2 specific.

The CDR3 starts with the cysteine, ends with the phenylalanine, and has 15 residues. Of all the DNA, just the CDR3 is kept, 45 bases in frame from base 1. CDR1 and CDR2, looked up from the germline V gene, are LGHNA and YSLEER. Trimming at the junction amounts to 2 bases on V and 0 bases on J, and the germline ends lie 7 bases apart. A word on this clonotype: No cognate antigen has been identified for it. Base qualities are not at hand, and no much larger clone is one base apart.

Ficoll-Paque density gradient centrifugation was used to isolate PBMCs. The listed sequencing device is Illumina NovaSeq 6000. cDNA libraries for TCRalpha and TCRbeta were prepared by 5'RACE using constant-segment primers, with sample barcodes and unique molecular identifiers added. RNA was extracted from every sample with Trizol reagent. Libraries were amplified in two PCR steps, with a second sample barcode and Illumina TruSeq adapters added in the second step. Sequencing of the libraries was done on an Illumina NovaSeq, producing 2 x 150 bp paired-end reads. Per the original workflow: With migec v1.2.7, reads were demultiplexed and then collapsed into UMI-guided consensus sequences. Using mixcr v2.1.11, UMI consensuses were aligned to TRA and TRB V and J templates and then assembled into clonotypes. A clonotype was counted as expanded or contracted only when both edgeR and NoisET called the clonotype significant, with the noise models trained on biological replicates. For edgeR calls, a false discovery rate-adjusted p below 0.01 and a log2 fold-change threshold of 1 were applied. As an exploratory analysis of dynamics, max-normalized trajectories of the 1000 most abundant clonotypes were examined by PCA with hierarchical clustering. Separately sequenced CD4+ and CD8+ repertoires were used to assign the CD4 or CD8 phenotype of responding clones. The public sequencing data were trimmed at Q25 with fastp and processed into clonotypes with MiXCR by TCRdb, which kept only in-frame beta chains. All rows with the same CDR3 protein become a single entry with the most common DNA and genes. The V and J calls shown here were made by TCRdb, not taken from the authors' results. Present in this sample are about 400,000 distinct CDR3 sequences, roughly 18% of which were seen just once. Clones ranked in the top ten supply roughly 21% of the sample.

The sequencing input was PBMCs or a T cell subset sorted from them (not recorded which). The sequence was collected from a man aged 18 to 29 who had mild COVID-19 (a few samples of this study predate the infection). The sample titles of this study are shuffled in the database, so cell type and time point are left out; the donor was told from shared clones. The chain is made from TRBV4-3 and TRBJ1-4; too little of a D gene remains to name it. The nucleotide sequence reads as follows: TGCGCCAGCAGCCAAAACAGTGCAACTAATGAAAAACTGTTTTTT. Its product reads: CASSQNSATNEKLFF.